This T cell receptor (beta chain) was observed in a study of identifying expanded T cells in peripheral blood. Healthy donors had no documented immune events, such as infections, while sampled. TCRdb's copy holds only in-frame clones and misses some; the assay was immunoSEQ multiplex PCR. The data hold 51,000 or so clones, with around 82% observed a single time. The CDR3 has 15 amino acids. Germline lookup yields CDR1 GTSNPN and CDR2 SVGIG (reference sequence). General observations from the study: Variance in clone template counts between two-week samples significantly increased with total template count across all healthy donors. Differentially abundant clones: roughly 1.2 between replicates, 16.4 at roughly 2 weeks, 19 to 20 at four.

As regards this clone: The antigen is not known.

The sequence came from a person between 18 and 69 years old in good health. What was sequenced was blood. This chain connects TRBV30 to TRBJ1-2; TRBD1 might be the D (5 bases). CDR3 loop: CARNHQGRANYGYTF. The CDR3 DNA reads TGTGCTCGAAACCACCAGGGAAGAGCTAACTATGGCTACACCTTC. Drawing the rest from reference TRBV30 and TRBJ1-2, the complete variable domain is SQTIHQWPATLVQPVGSPLSLECTVEGTSNPNLYWYRQAAGRGLQLLFYSVGIGQISSEVPQNLSASRPQDRQFILSSKKLLLSDSGFYLCARNHQGRANYGYTFGSGTRLTVV.